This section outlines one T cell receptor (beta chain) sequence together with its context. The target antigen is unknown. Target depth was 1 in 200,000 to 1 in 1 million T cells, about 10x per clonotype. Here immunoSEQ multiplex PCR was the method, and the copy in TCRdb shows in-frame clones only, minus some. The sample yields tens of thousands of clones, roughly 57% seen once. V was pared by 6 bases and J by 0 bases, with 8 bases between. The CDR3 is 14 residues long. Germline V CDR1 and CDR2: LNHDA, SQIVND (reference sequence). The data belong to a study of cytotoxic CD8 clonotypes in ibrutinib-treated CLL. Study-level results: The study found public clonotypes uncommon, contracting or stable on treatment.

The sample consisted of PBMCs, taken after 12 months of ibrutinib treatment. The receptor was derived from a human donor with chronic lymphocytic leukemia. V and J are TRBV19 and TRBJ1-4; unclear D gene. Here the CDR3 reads CASRGIATNEKLFF. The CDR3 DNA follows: TGTGCCAGTAGAGGGATTGCAACTAATGAAAAACTGTTTTTT.